This entry is about one T cell receptor beta chain. Antigen specificity is unknown. This sample was included in a study of neoadjuvant anti-PD-1 for oral cavity cancer. Findings and limits, study-wide: Treg/Th17 ratio rose with pretreatment blood and fell with post-treatment tumor TCRbeta clonality.

Assay: immunoSEQ multiplex PCR; the TCRdb copy retains only in-frame clones and omits some. This sample has 13,000 to 15,000 clones, with less than 80% found just once. Trimming removed 6 bases at V and 4 bases at J, with 18 bases between. Germline CDR1 reads MNHEY; CDR2 reads SMNVEV (reference sequence). This CDR3 is 15 amino acids long. Sample: PBMCs, taken before nivolumab (anti-PD-1) treatment. The sequence was obtained from a person aged 35 to 85 with oral cavity squamous cell carcinoma. This chain joins TRBV27 and TRBJ1-2; D unresolved. The CDR3 DNA follows: TGTGCCAGCAGCCCGGAGTTTGGCCCCAGCTATGGCTACACCTTC. Translating it yields CASSPEFGPSYGYTF.